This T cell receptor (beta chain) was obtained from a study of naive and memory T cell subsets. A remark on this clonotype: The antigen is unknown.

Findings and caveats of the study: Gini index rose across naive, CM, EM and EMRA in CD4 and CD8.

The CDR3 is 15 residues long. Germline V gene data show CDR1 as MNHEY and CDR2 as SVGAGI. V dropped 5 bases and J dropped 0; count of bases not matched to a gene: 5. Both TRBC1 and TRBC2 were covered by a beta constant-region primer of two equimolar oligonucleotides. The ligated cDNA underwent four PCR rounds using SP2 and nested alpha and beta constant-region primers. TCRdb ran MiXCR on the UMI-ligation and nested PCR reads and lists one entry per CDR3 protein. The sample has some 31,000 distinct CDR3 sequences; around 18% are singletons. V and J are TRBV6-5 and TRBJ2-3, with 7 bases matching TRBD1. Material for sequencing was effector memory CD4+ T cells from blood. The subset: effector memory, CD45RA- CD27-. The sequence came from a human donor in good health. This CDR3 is CASSTGQSSTDTQYF. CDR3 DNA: TGTGCCAGCAGTACGGGACAGTCTAGCACAGATACGCAGTATTTT.